These 27 T cell receptor delta chains share one sample of origin, sequenced in a study of Vδ1+ human thymocytes. Study outcomes and limitations: Thymic TRG and TRD repertoires appeared highly polyclonal.

RNA was extracted from the cells and then reverse transcribed. Pooled V-gene forward primers with one constant-region reverse primer generated the CDR3 amplicons by multiplex PCR. TCRdb reanalyzed the multiplex PCR reads using CATT. The sample holds about 54,000 delta-chain clones, about a sixth seen once. Antigens of these TCRs are unknown. Sequencing used Vdelta1+ gamma-delta thymocytes from the thymus. Stated subset: FACS-sorted CD3+ TCRalphabeta- TCRVdelta1+ TCRVdelta2- thymocytes. These receptors were obtained from a boy younger than two who had congenital heart surgery.

This rearrangement joins TRDV1 to TRDJ1, with unresolved D. The CDR3 spans 14 residues. CDR1 TSWWSYY and CDR2 QGS come from the germline V gene. The V end lost 3 bases, the J end lost 4 bases, and 12 bases lay between the germline ends. CDR3 amino acids: CALGESPMFDKLIF. The DNA for the CDR3 is TGTGCTCTTGGGGAGAGCCCTATGTTCGATAAACTCATCTTT.

V gene TRDV1 combines with J gene TRDJ2; D is perhaps TRDD3 (7 bases). Germline V gene lookup returns CDR1 TSWWSYY and CDR2 QGS. The CDR3 totals 22 residues. Trimming shortened V by 1 base and J by 1 base, and 28 bases separated the two germline ends. The CDR3 DNA follows: TGTGCTCTTGGGGAACCCCGGCCTTCCCAAGACGGGGATAACTTTTTGACAGCACAACTCTTCTTT. Its protein product is CALGEPRPSQDGDNFLTAQLFF.

The V and J genes are TRDV1 and TRDJ1, with no clear D. Trimming took off 4 bases at V and 10 bases at J, with 34 bases between the two ends. Germline V CDR1 and CDR2: TSWWSYY, QGS. This CDR3 has 19 residues. The CDR3 DNA follows: TGTGCTCTTGGGGCCTCCTCGGTCTCCTCGCCGTACGGTGGAGGTAGACTCATCTTT. This sequence encodes CALGASSVSSPYGGGRLIF.

V gene TRDV1 combines with J gene TRDJ1, with 9 bases aligning to TRDD3. The J segment lost 2 bases and the V segment lost 1 base, leaving 14 bases of the junction unmatched. The CDR3 extends over 19 amino acids. In germline, CDR1 is TSWWSYY, CDR2 QGS. The CDR3 reads CALGEHFRAGDTCTDKLIF. Here the CDR3 DNA reads TGTGCTCTTGGGGAACACTTCCGAGCGGGGGATACTTGTACCGATAAACTCATCTTT.

This clone was observed a few times. This sequence joins TRDV1 and TRDJ1; 11 bases agree with TRDD3. The germline CDR1 and CDR2 sequences are TSWWSYY and QGS. The CDR3 spans 16 residues. The J segment lost 9 bases and the V segment lost 3 bases, leaving 12 bases of the junction unmatched. CDR3: CALGEGMWGIRGELIF. The CDR3, as DNA: TGTGCTCTTGGGGAGGGGATGTGGGGGATACGTGGTGAACTCATCTTT.

The V call is TRDV1, the J call TRDJ4; D might be TRDD3 (6 bases). CDR1 and CDR2 (germline): TSWWSYY, QGS. Trimming cost V 2 bases and J 0 bases, with 19 bases left between them. This CDR3 region has 17 residues. The CDR3 DNA reads as TGTGCTCTTGGGGAAAGGGGGAGAGAACCGCCGGCCAGACCCCTGATCTTT. Translated: CALGERGREPPARPLIF.

This clone has more than one count but fewer than ten. The chain has TRDV1 and TRDJ1; weak D call: TRDD2 (5 bases). The CDR3 sequence is 17 residues long. Trimming left V 3 bases short and J 3 bases short, with 20 bases between. CDR1 and CDR2 from the germline V gene are TSWWSYY and QGS. CDR3 loop: CALGEEAFTCRADKLIF. For the CDR3, the DNA is TGTGCTCTTGGGGAGGAGGCCTTCACATGCCGGGCCGATAAACTCATCTTT.

This clone occurred once. V is TRDV1 and J is TRDJ1, with D perhaps TRDD3 (5 bases). Deletions cut 5 bases from V and 4 bases from J, with 23 bases between. This CDR3 has 17 amino acids. CDR1 is TSWWSYY, CDR2 QGS, per germline. The CDR3 sequence: CALGPLAPSRGSDKLIF. CDR3 nucleotide sequence: TGTGCTCTTGGGCCCCTGGCACCCTCAAGGGGAAGCGATAAACTCATCTTT.

The chain joins TRDV1 to TRDJ1; the match to TRDD3 covers 7 bases. The germline CDR1 and CDR2 sequences are TSWWSYY and QGS. The CDR3 sequence is 16 residues long. V dropped 2 bases and J dropped 7; count of bases not matched to a gene: 13. CDR3 sequence reads: CALGESDLRGGFKLIF. CDR3 sequence (DNA): TGTGCTCTTGGGGAAAGTGACCTACGAGGGGGATTTAAACTCATCTTT.

The rearrangement uses TRDV1 and TRDJ1; TRDD2 is a possible D gene (5 bases). The CDR3 consists of 18 residues. The V gene lost 9 bases and the J gene lost 2 bases, with 28 bases spanning the gap. Germline CDR1 TSWWSYY, CDR2 QGS. CDR3 nucleotide sequence: TGTGCTCTAGGGCCTTCTCTCCCGTACTCGGAGGAGACCGATAAACTCATCTTT. It codes for CALGPSLPYSEETDKLIF.

V usage is TRDV1 and J usage is TRDJ1; 9 nucleotides agree with TRDD3. Germline trimming cut 3 bases from V and 8 bases from J; bases unmatched to any gene: 22. This CDR3 has 19 amino acids. Germline values: CDR1 TSWWSYY, CDR2 QGS. The chain's CDR3 is CALGDLERGYARAGTKLIF. The CDR3 DNA reads as TGTGCTCTTGGGGATCTCGAAAGGGGATACGCGCGTGCGGGAACAAAACTCATCTTT.

As concerns this clone: A read error may be the cause here, since a much bigger clone is one base away. This chain joins TRDV2 and TRDJ1; TRDD3 matches 12 bases. Germline lookup yields CDR1 GEAIGNYY and CDR2 EKD. J gave up 8 bases and V 3 bases, and 12 bases lay outside the gene matches. The CDR3 consists of 16 residues. Here the CDR3 reads CACDPTGTGGYLKLIF. The DNA for the CDR3 is TGTGCCTGTGACCCGACGGGTACTGGGGGATACCTCAAACTCATCTTT.

This clone occurred once. This chain links TRDV1 with TRDJ1; TRDD3 agrees at 9 bases. Per germline, CDR1 TSWWSYY and CDR2 QGS. CDR3 length: 17 residues. Unmatched junction bases numbered 12, after V lost 7 bases and J lost 0 bases. The CDR3: CALEVPNWGTYTDKLIF. CDR3 DNA: TGTGCTCTTGAGGTACCGAACTGGGGGACGTACACCGATAAACTCATCTTT.

V gene TRDV1 combines with J gene TRDJ1; 8 bases agree with TRDD3. The length of the CDR3 is 19 residues. Germline V CDR1 and CDR2: TSWWSYY, QGS. V lost 0 bases and J lost 1; bases outside the gene matches: 13. CDR3 DNA: TGTGCTCTTGGGGAACTACCTACAACGGGGGGGATAGGCACCGATAAACTCATCTTT. Its protein product is CALGELPTTGGIGTDKLIF.

V gene TRDV1 combines with J gene TRDJ1, with 10 nucleotides matching TRDD3. The trim removed 2 bases at V and 7 bases at J, leaving 13 bases unmatched. The CDR3 is 17 amino acids. The V gene's germline CDR1 is TSWWSYY and CDR2 QGS. The CDR3 DNA reads as TGTGCTCTTGGGGAATTCGGAGTACTGGGGGATGGAGGTAAACTCATCTTT. Protein sequence: CALGEFGVLGDGGKLIF.

This clone was recorded a few times. V is TRDV1 and J is TRDJ2; D may be TRDD2 or TRDD3 (8 bases each). CDR3 length equals 22 residues. The germline V and J ends were trimmed by 5 bases and 1 base, with 32 bases remaining between them. The germline V gene encodes CDR1 TSWWSYY and CDR2 QGS. CDR3 sequence: CALGKLPTRTRLGVILTAQLFF. The CDR3 region has the DNA TGTGCTCTTGGGAAGCTTCCTACGAGAACCCGACTGGGGGTCATTTTGACAGCACAACTCTTCTTT.

The chain carries TRDV1 and TRDJ1; 12 positions match TRDD3. CDR1 TSWWSYY and CDR2 QGS come from the germline V gene. The trim removed 5 bases at V and 7 bases at J, leaving 23 bases unmatched. This CDR3 is 20 amino acids long. CDR3 DNA sequence: TGTGCTCTTGGGACACGAACTTCCACAAGCGACTGGGGGATACTCCCTAAACTCATCTTT. Its translation: CALGTRTSTSDWGILPKLIF.

This rearrangement joins TRDV1 to TRDJ1, with 8 bases that match TRDD3. The CDR3 extends over 20 amino acids. J gave up 0 bases and V 0 bases, and 15 bases lay outside the gene matches. CDR1 is TSWWSYY, CDR2 QGS, per germline. CDR3 sequence reads: CALGELRPTGGLVYTDKLIF. In DNA, the CDR3 is TGTGCTCTTGGGGAACTTCGTCCTACTGGGGGGTTGGTGTACACCGATAAACTCATCTTT.

This clone was seen a few times. The sample has other DNA sequences that encode this CDR3 too. The genes are TRDV1 and TRDJ1; 11 bases line up with TRDD3. The CDR3 totals 18 residues. Germline V gene data show CDR1 as TSWWSYY and CDR2 as QGS. The ends lost 5 bases at V and 0 bases at J; junction bases unmatched: 11. CDR3 loop: CALGPIWGIPIYTDKLIF. CDR3 bases: TGTGCTCTTGGGCCCATCTGGGGGATACCTATCTACACCGATAAACTCATCTTT.

There are a few counts of this clone. The chain combines TRDV1 with TRDJ1; D is possibly TRDD2 (5 bases). Germline V gene data show CDR1 as TSWWSYY and CDR2 as QGS. Between the trimmed V and J ends, which lost 1 base and 0 bases, there was a span of 9 bases. The CDR3 runs 15 residues. CDR3 loop: CALGEPTFNTDKLIF. The CDR3 coding sequence is TGTGCTCTTGGGGAACCAACCTTCAACACCGATAAACTCATCTTT.

The genes are TRDV1 and TRDJ1; TRDD2 matches 9 bases. V was clipped by 5 bases and J by 4 bases; unmatched bases: 17. This CDR3 comprises 18 residues. Germline lookup yields CDR1 TSWWSYY and CDR2 QGS. As DNA, the CDR3 is TGTGCTCTTGGGTATTCGGCCTTCCTACGACTGGGGATCGATAAACTCATCTTT. Protein product: CALGYSAFLRLGIDKLIF.

J is TRDJ1 and V is TRDV1, with 9 bases aligning to TRDD3. Trimming removed 0 bases from V and 2 bases from J; junction bases left unmatched: 31. There are 25 residues in the CDR3. Per the germline V gene, CDR1 is TSWWSYY and CDR2 is QGS. CDR3 DNA sequence: TGTGCTCTTGGGGAACTTCGAGGCCCATCGGTCTACTGGGGGACAGGGACAGGTGGGACCGATAAACTCATCTTT. This gives the protein CALGELRGPSVYWGTGTGGTDKLIF.

This clone was counted a few times. The rearrangement joins TRDV1 to TRDJ1; 7 bases are shared with TRDD3. The CDR3 is 23 amino acids. With V trimmed by 1 base and J by 0 bases, 26 bases remained unmatched. Germline values: CDR1 TSWWSYY, CDR2 QGS. This CDR3 reads CALGEPTPPSQPLGDPYTDKLIF. The CDR3 DNA is TGTGCTCTTGGGGAACCGACCCCCCCCTCACAGCCATTGGGGGACCCGTACACCGATAAACTCATCTTT.

This chain links TRDV1 with TRDJ1; TRDD2 or TRDD3 may be the D gene (8 bases each). The V end was cut by 7 bases, the J end by 1 base, with 34 bases between. CDR3 length equals 21 residues. From germline, CDR1 is TSWWSYY and CDR2 QGS. The CDR3 DNA follows: TGTGCTCTTGCAAGGGTACGACTTCCTACCCGATACTGGGGGGGCACCGATAAACTCATCTTT. It is translated as CALARVRLPTRYWGGTDKLIF.

Details on this clone: Other DNA sequences in this specimen translate into the identical CDR3. The chain employs TRAV29/DV5 and TRDJ1; TRDD3 might be the D (6 bases). This CDR3 contains 13 residues. V was shortened by 0 bases and J by 5 bases, with 11 bases between the two germline ends. Per the germline V gene, CDR1 is NSMFDY and CDR2 is ISSIKDK. The CDR3 sequence: CAASANLGDKLIF. CDR3 bases: TGTGCAGCAAGCGCGAACCTGGGGGATAAACTCATCTTT.

The chain couples TRDV1 to TRDJ1; D is unclear. Germline V gene data show CDR1 as TSWWSYY and CDR2 as QGS. Trimming removed 4 bases from V and 4 bases from J, with 7 bases in between. The CDR3 contains 12 residues. In DNA, the CDR3 is TGTGCTCTTGGGGCGAGGGTCGATAAACTCATCTTT. Protein product: CALGARVDKLIF.

This chain uses TRDV1 with TRDJ1; possibly TRDD3 for D (5 bases). V lost 0 bases and J lost 0, with 14 bases in between. The germline V gene encodes CDR1 TSWWSYY and CDR2 QGS. CDR3 length equals 17 residues. The CDR3 loop is CALGELVRGADTDKLIF. DNA of the CDR3: TGTGCTCTTGGGGAACTAGTACGGGGGGCCGACACCGATAAACTCATCTTT.